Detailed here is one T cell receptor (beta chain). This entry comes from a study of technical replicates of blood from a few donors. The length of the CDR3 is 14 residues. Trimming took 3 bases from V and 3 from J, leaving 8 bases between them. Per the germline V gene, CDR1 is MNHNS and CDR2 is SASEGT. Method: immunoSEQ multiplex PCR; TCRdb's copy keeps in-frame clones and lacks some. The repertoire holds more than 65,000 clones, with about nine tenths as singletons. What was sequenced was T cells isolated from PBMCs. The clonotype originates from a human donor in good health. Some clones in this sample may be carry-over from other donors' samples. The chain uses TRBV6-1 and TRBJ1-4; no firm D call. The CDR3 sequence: CASSESGANEKLFF. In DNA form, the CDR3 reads TGTGCCAGCAGTGAGTCCGGGGCTAATGAAAAACTGTTTTTT.